This T cell receptor (beta chain) stems from a study of blood T cell repertoires in COVID-19. Study context: The analysed material was cDNA or gDNA that came from T cells, B-cell-depleted T cells, or PBMCs.

Methods used by the authors: Amplification from reference gene primers served as the basis for estimated nucleated cell counts. TCRdb's table, derived via immunoSEQ multiplex PCR, lists solely in-frame clones and lacks some. The DNA gave D and trimming, while V, J and clone size come from that table. Of just under 20,000 clones detected, approximately 91% appear once; the ten largest clones hold 11%. V lost 2 bases, J lost 7 bases, and 21 bases lay in between. The CDR3 is 17 amino acids. Germline CDR1 LGHDT, CDR2 YNNKEL (reference sequence). This clonotype was sampled from a human donor in a cohort sampled during active COVID-19. Sample: peripheral blood. V and J are TRBV3-1 (or the pseudogene TRBV3-2) and TRBJ2-1, with D perhaps TRBD1 (6 bases). The CDR3 bases are TGTGCCAGCAGCCAAAACATCGCCGGGACAAAGACAAATGAGCAGTTCTTC. It encodes CASSQNIAGTKTNEQFF.